What follows are 20 T cell receptor beta chains derived from one specimen sequenced in a study of technical replicates of blood from a handful of donors. Clones were sequenced by immunoSEQ multiplex PCR, and TCRdb holds only the in-frame ones, with some missing. The sample includes more than 75,000 clones, just under 95% of them seen just once. The sequenced sample was T cells isolated from PBMCs. These receptors were taken from a human donor in good health.

This clone appeared once. The V call is TRBV30, the J call TRBJ2-3; 7 nucleotides line up with TRBD2. The CDR3 totals 17 residues. The germline V gene has CDR1 GTSNPN and CDR2 SVGIG (reference sequence). Trimming removed 0 bases from V and 3 bases from J; junction bases left unmatched: 12. This chain's CDR3 is CAWSVWGGRQITDTQYF. CDR3 DNA: TGTGCCTGGAGTGTATGGGGCGGGAGACAGATTACAGATACGCAGTATTTT. Filled out from reference TRBV30 and TRBJ2-3, the complete variable domain reads SQTIHQWPATLVQPVGSPLSLECTVEGTSNPNLYWYRQAAGRGLQLLFYSVGIGQISSEVPQNLSASRPQDRQFILSSKKLLLSDSGFYLCAWSVWGGRQITDTQYFGPGTRLTVL.

The V call is TRBV7-9, the J call TRBJ2-4; 9 nucleotides match TRBD2. The CDR3 extends over 17 amino acids. The germline gives CDR1 SEHNR, CDR2 FQNEAQ (reference sequence). Germline trimming cut 0 bases from V and 3 bases from J; bases unmatched to any gene: 6. The DNA of the CDR3 is TGTGCCAGCAGCTTAGCAACATCGACTAGCGGCAAAAACATTCAGTACTTC. Protein sequence: CASSLATSTSGKNIQYF.

This clone appeared once. This chain joins TRBV9 and TRBJ1-3, with a weak D call TRBD1 (5 bases). The CDR3 sequence is 16 residues long. The V end was cut by 0 bases, the J end by 4 bases, with 14 bases between. Per the germline V gene, CDR1 is SGDLS and CDR2 is YYNGEE. The CDR3 loop is CASSVGTGGLGNTIYF. The CDR3 bases are TGTGCCAGCAGCGTAGGGACTGGGGGGTTAGGAAACACCATATATTTT.

The chain employs TRBV27 and TRBJ1-4; 11 positions agree with TRBD1. Germline assignment: CDR1 MNHEY and CDR2 SMNVEV (reference sequence). This CDR3 spans 14 amino acids. J was trimmed by 7 bases and V by 4 bases; bases with no gene match: 2. The chain's CDR3 is CASSWTGGREKLFF. The CDR3 bases are TGTGCCAGCAGTTGGACAGGGGGCCGTGAAAAACTGTTTTTT.

The chain carries TRBV18 and TRBJ2-7; possibly TRBD2 for D (6 bases). Germline V gives CDR1 KGHSH, CDR2 LQKENI. The CDR3 is 17 amino acids. Trimming took 6 bases from V and 1 from J, leaving 22 bases between them. In nucleotides, the CDR3 is TGTGCCAGCTCCCGGAGATCTATGGGGACTGGTTCCTACGAGCAGTACTTC. Protein: CASSRRSMGTGSYEQYF.

V and J are TRBV19 and TRBJ1-4; 7 bases agree with TRBD1. V gave up 5 bases and J gave up 8 bases; unmatched junction bases: 8. The length of the CDR3 is 14 residues. The germline V gene has CDR1 LNHDA and CDR2 SQIVND (reference sequence). In DNA form, the CDR3 reads TGTGCCAGTAGTTCGAGGGGGCTATACGAAAAACTGTTTTTT. Protein: CASSSRGLYEKLFF.

The chain employs TRBV27 and TRBJ1-1; TRBD1 matches 7 bases. Trimming took 2 bases from V and 0 from J; bases not matched to a gene: 6. Germline V gives CDR1 MNHEY, CDR2 SMNVEV (reference sequence). The CDR3 extends over 16 amino acids. For the CDR3, the DNA is TGTGCCAGCAGTTTAGACAGGGCCGGGATGAACACTGAAGCTTTCTTT. It encodes CASSLDRAGMNTEAFF.

Here the CDR3 reads CASSLQGANTEAFF. The CDR3 nucleotides read TGTGCCAGCAGCCTACAGGGAGCTAACACTGAAGCTTTCTTT. The rearrangement joins TRBV7-3 to TRBJ1-1, with a tentative D call TRBD1 (6 bases). This CDR3 contains 14 residues. V lost 5 bases to trimming and J lost 2 bases, with 12 bases between them. Germline V gene lookup returns CDR1 SGHTA and CDR2 FQGTGA. Based on the CDR3 plus reference TRBV7-3 and TRBJ1-1, the full variable domain is GAGVSQTPSNKVTEKGKYVELRCDPISGHTALYWYRQSLGQGPEFLIYFQGTGAADDSGLPNDRFFAVRPEGSVSTLKIQRTERGDSAVYLCASSLQGANTEAFFGQGTRLTVV.

The chain uses TRBV30 and TRBJ2-1, with 12 bases identical to TRBD2. Germline assignment: CDR1 GTSNPN and CDR2 SVGIG (reference sequence). V lost 2 bases and J lost 8; bases outside the gene matches: 10. The CDR3 runs 16 residues. CDR3 in DNA: TGTGCCTGGAGTACAACACCTAGCGGGGGGGCGCATGAGCAGTTCTTC. Its translation is CAWSTTPSGGAHEQFF.

The chain couples TRBV4-2 to TRBJ2-2, with D maybe TRBD2 (6 bases). CDR1 is LGHNA, CDR2 YNFKEQ, per germline. The germline V and J ends were trimmed by 5 bases and 0 bases, with 16 bases remaining between them. The CDR3 has 17 amino acids. DNA for the CDR3: TGTGCCAGCAGCGTCGGCGGGGATCTCTCGAACACCGGGGAGCTGTTTTTT. It encodes CASSVGGDLSNTGELFF.

The genes are TRBV5-1 and TRBJ2-3; weak D call: TRBD1 (5 bases). V lost 2 bases and J lost 3, with 10 bases in between. This CDR3 comprises 14 residues. The germline CDR1 and CDR2 sequences are SGHRS and YFSETQ. The CDR3 here is CASSLSRDTDTQYF. The CDR3 region has the DNA TGCGCCAGCAGCTTAAGCAGGGATACAGATACGCAGTATTTT. Full variable domain (missing parts from reference TRBV5-1 and TRBJ2-3): KAGVTQTPRYLIKTRGQQVTLSCSPISGHRSVSWYQQTPGQGLQFLFEYFSETQRNKGNFPGRFSGRQFSNSRSEMNVSTLELGDSALYLCASSLSRDTDTQYFGPGTRLTVL.

The chain joins TRBV5-1 to TRBJ2-3, with TRBD1 as a possible D gene (6 bases). CDR1 and CDR2 from the germline V gene are SGHRS and YFSETQ. This CDR3 region has 13 residues. V was trimmed by 4 bases and J by 5 bases, leaving 11 bases between them. CDR3 bases: TGCGCCAGCAGCAGCTTAGGGGGAGATACGCAGTATTTT. Protein product: CASSSLGGDTQYF.

The chain has TRBV5-6 and TRBJ1-2; D perhaps matches TRBD1 (5 bases). Trimming shortened V by 2 bases and J by 4 bases, and 12 bases separated the two germline ends. The CDR3 is 14 amino acids. Germline CDR1 and CDR2: SGHDT and YYEEEE. In nucleotides, the CDR3 is TGTGCCAGCAGCTTTTTCGGGGACTCCTATGGCTACACCTTC. It codes for CASSFFGDSYGYTF. Drawing the rest from reference TRBV5-6 and TRBJ1-2, the complete variable domain is DAGVTQSPTHLIKTRGQQVTLRCSPKSGHDTVSWYQQALGQGPQFIFQYYEEEERQRGNFPDRFSGHQFPNYSSELNVNALLLGDSALYLCASSFFGDSYGYTFGSGTRLTVV.

This chain joins TRBV5-5 and TRBJ1-2; no definite D call. This CDR3 contains 12 residues. Deletions cut 6 bases from V and 5 bases from J, with 11 bases between. Germline V CDR1 and CDR2: SGHKS, YYEKEE (reference sequence). The CDR3 loop is CASIAGEYGYTF. In nucleotides, the CDR3 is TGTGCCAGCATAGCCGGGGAGTATGGCTACACCTTC.

The chain joins TRBV5-1 to TRBJ2-7; D is possibly TRBD1 (6 bases). The V end lost 0 bases, the J end lost 5 bases, and 12 bases lay between the germline ends. The CDR3 runs 14 residues. Per germline, CDR1 SGHRS and CDR2 YFSETQ. CDR3 coding DNA: TGCGCCAGCAGCTTGGAAGTCAGGGGCCACGAGCAGTACTTC. It yields the protein CASSLEVRGHEQYF.

The chain couples TRBV28 to TRBJ2-1, with 7 bases that match TRBD2. CDR3 length: 16 residues. Germline V lookup: CDR1 MDHEN, CDR2 SYDVKM. V gave up 6 bases and J gave up 0 bases; unmatched junction bases: 8. CDR3 loop: CASSPLAVNSYNEQFF. For the CDR3, the DNA is TGTGCCAGCAGCCCCCTAGCGGTTAACTCCTACAATGAGCAGTTCTTC.

The chain recombines TRBV4-1 with TRBJ2-1, with TRBD1 as a possible D gene (6 bases). CDR1 is MGHRA and CDR2 is YSYEKL in the germline V gene. The V end was cut by 4 bases, the J end by 5 bases, with 15 bases between. The CDR3 has 15 residues. The CDR3 loop reads CASSLRDTRDNEQFF. DNA of the CDR3: TGCGCCAGCAGCCTCCGGGACACAAGGGACAATGAGCAGTTCTTC.

This clone was detected only a few times. The genes are TRBV29-1 and TRBJ1-1, with TRBD1 as a possible D gene (6 bases). Germline V lookup: CDR1 SQVTM, CDR2 ANQGSEA. V was clipped by 7 bases and J by 1 base, with 13 bases between them. CDR3 length: 13 residues. CDR3 in amino acids: CSANGQSNTEAFF. The DNA for the CDR3 is TGCAGCGCTAACGGACAGTCGAACACTGAAGCTTTCTTT.

J is TRBJ2-7 and V is TRBV7-6; 7 bases fit TRBD2. Trimming took 1 base from V and 6 from J; bases not matched to a gene: 3. The CDR3 has 13 residues. The germline gives CDR1 SGHVS, CDR2 FNYEAQ. The CDR3 coding sequence is TGTGCCAGCAGCTTAGATGGCGGGGGCGAGCAGTACTTC. Its protein product is CASSLDGGGEQYF.

The chain combines TRBV28 with TRBJ1-4, with a tentative D call TRBD1 (5 bases). CDR3 length: 17 residues. CDR1 is MDHEN and CDR2 is SYDVKM in the germline V gene. V was trimmed by 4 bases and J by 7 bases, leaving 22 bases between them. The chain's CDR3 is CASSSRTWARVGEKLFF. The CDR3 region has the DNA TGTGCCAGCAGTTCACGGACGTGGGCCAGGGTTGGTGAAAAACTGTTTTTT.